The subject of this entry is one T cell receptor (beta chain). V shed 6 bases and J 4 bases; nucleotides not matched to a gene: 7. The CDR3 loop spans 14 amino acids. Germline V gene data show CDR1 as SQVTM and CDR2 as ANQGSEA. With random hexamers, about 0.45 to 1 ug RNA was reverse transcribed. Each CDR3 protein is one row after TCRdb ran MiXCR on the immunoSEQ multiplex PCR reads. Altogether approximately 270,000 distinct CDR3 sequences are present, 85% to 95% being singletons, with the ten largest covering 0.07% to 0.09%. These data are taken from a study of CD8 T cells in Susac syndrome. This TCR came from a human donor with multiple sclerosis. The specimen sequenced was CD4+ T cells from PBMCs. V and J are TRBV29-1 and TRBJ2-5, with 11 bases fitting TRBD2. The CDR3 protein is CSVGSGGARETQYF. CDR3 nucleotides: TGCAGCGTGGGTAGCGGGGGGGCTCGAGAGACCCAGTACTTC.